These 27 T cell receptor beta chains came from one sample sequenced in a study of T-cell reconstitution after alpha-beta-depleted transplantation in children. A TCRbeta library incorporating unique molecular identifiers was prepared. MiXCR, run by TCRdb on the PCR reads, gives a single entry per CDR3 protein. The sample includes about 980,000 distinct CDR3 sequences, about 26% of them seen just once. The material sequenced was PBMCs, mostly from graft donor cells, taken 360 days after TCRalphabeta/CD19-depleted stem cell transplant. The receptors were gathered from a boy less than two years old who had a stem cell transplant for SCID, so the T cells may come from the graft donor.

The chain employs TRBV6-1 and TRBJ2-1; 11 bases agree with TRBD2. V shed 6 bases and J 5 bases; nucleotides not matched to a gene: 6. CDR1 is MNHNS, CDR2 SASEGT, per germline. This CDR3 has 15 residues. The CDR3 DNA is TGTGCCAGCAGGCGACTAGCGGGGTCTAACAATGAGCAGTTCTTC. This codes for CASRRLAGSNNEQFF.

J is TRBJ2-5 and V is TRBV12-3 or TRBV12-4, with 11 bases that match TRBD2. V lost 6 bases to trimming and J lost 4 bases; unmatched junction nucleotides: 10. The length of the CDR3 is 16 residues. The chain's CDR3 is CASRPTSGGDRETQYF. The CDR3 region has the DNA TGTGCCAGCAGGCCCACTAGCGGGGGAGACCGAGAGACCCAGTACTTC.

The V and J genes are TRBV29-1 and TRBJ2-1; D ambiguous. The germline V gene encodes CDR1 SQVTM and CDR2 ANQGSEA. V lost 7 bases to trimming and J lost 7 bases, with 11 bases between them. The CDR3 extends over 11 amino acids. CDR3 residues: CSGGRVNEQFF. CDR3 nucleotide sequence: TGCAGCGGGGGTAGGGTTAATGAGCAGTTCTTC.

This rearrangement joins TRBV20-1 to TRBJ2-7; D is possibly TRBD1 or TRBD2 (5 bases each). This CDR3 comprises 13 residues. The germline CDR1 and CDR2 sequences are DFQATT and SNEGSKA (reference sequence). V gave up 6 bases and J gave up 3 bases, with 15 bases separating them. The CDR3 sequence: CSARGGSFYEQYF. CDR3 sequence (DNA): TGCAGTGCGAGGGGCGGGTCCTTCTACGAGCAGTACTTC.

This clonotype was picked up a small number of times. The chain has TRBV27 and TRBJ2-2; no clear D gene. CDR1 MNHEY and CDR2 SMNVEV come from the germline V gene (reference sequence). The CDR3 contains 12 residues. V lost 7 bases to trimming and J lost 7 bases, with 10 bases between them. The chain's CDR3 is CASKVIDGELFF. In DNA form, the CDR3 reads TGTGCCAGCAAGGTGATAGACGGGGAGCTGTTTTTT.

The rearrangement links TRBV7-3 to TRBJ2-7; possible D gene TRBD2, 6 bases. Between the trimmed V and J ends, which lost 2 bases and 7 bases, there was a span of 27 bases. Germline CDR1 reads SGHTA; CDR2 reads FQGTGA. The CDR3 loop spans 18 amino acids. The CDR3 reads CASSLSGARGALSGEQYF. The CDR3, as DNA: TGTGCCAGCAGCTTATCGGGAGCAAGGGGTGCCCTATCGGGAGAGCAGTACTTC.

This chain connects TRBV28 to TRBJ2-3; 11 nucleotides agree with TRBD2. The junction had 4 bases not matched to a gene; V was cut back by 8 bases and J by 6 bases. The CDR3 is made up of 13 amino acids. The germline V gene has CDR1 MDHEN and CDR2 SYDVKM. The CDR3 region is CASQLAGGDTQYF. The CDR3 nucleotides are TGTGCCAGCCAATTAGCGGGGGGGGATACGCAGTATTTT.

The chain carries TRBV5-1 and TRBJ2-5; no firm D call. Deletions cut 0 bases from V and 1 base from J, with 10 bases between. Germline V gene data show CDR1 as SGHRS and CDR2 as YFSETQ. The CDR3 spans 15 residues. The CDR3 bases are TGCGCCAGCAGCTTGGGTCCCCGGGCCCAAGAGACCCAGTACTTC. Residues: CASSLGPRAQETQYF. Full variable domain (rest looked up from reference TRBV5-1 and TRBJ2-5): KAGVTQTPRYLIKTRGQQVTLSCSPISGHRSVSWYQQTPGQGLQFLFEYFSETQRNKGNFPGRFSGRQFSNSRSEMNVSTLELGDSALYLCASSLGPRAQETQYFGPGTRLLVL.

CDR3 residues: CASSLPSTGPPGNTIYF. The CDR3 DNA follows: TGCGCCAGCAGCTTGCCTTCAACAGGGCCCCCTGGAAACACCATATATTTT. The chain recombines TRBV5-1 with TRBJ1-3; D perhaps matches TRBD1 (6 bases). This CDR3 region has 17 residues. V was trimmed by 1 base and J by 2 bases, leaving 16 bases between them. Germline V gene data show CDR1 as SGHRS and CDR2 as YFSETQ.

This clonotype has only a few counts. The chain is built from TRBV6-1 and TRBJ1-5; 8 bases match TRBD1. The junction had 5 bases not matched to a gene; V was cut back by 6 bases and J by 7 bases. Germline-derived CDR1 and CDR2 are MNHNS and SASEGT. The CDR3 has 13 residues. The CDR3 here is CASSPDREQPQHF. For the CDR3, the DNA is TGTGCCAGCAGCCCGGACAGGGAGCAGCCCCAGCATTTT.

This clonotype showed up just a few times. The V gene is TRBV20-1, the J gene TRBJ1-5, with D possibly TRBD1 on 6 matching bases. CDR3 length: 14 residues. Trimming stripped 5 bases from V and 3 bases from J, with 14 bases between. CDR1 and CDR2 from the germline V gene are DFQATT and SNEGSKA (reference sequence). DNA for the CDR3: TGCAGTGCTTGCAGAACAGGGTCCAATCAGCCCCAGCATTTT. Protein product: CSACRTGSNQPQHF.

The chain joins TRBV7-8 to TRBJ1-5, with D possibly being TRBD1 (6 bases). The germline V gene encodes CDR1 SGHVS and CDR2 FQNEAQ. V lost 2 bases, J lost 7 bases, and 21 bases lay in between. This CDR3 is 17 amino acids long. The CDR3 bases are TGTGCCAGCAGCTTAATCTGGTACAGGGACTTACCCCAGCCCCAGCATTTT. Residues: CASSLIWYRDLPQPQHF.

The chain joins TRBV5-5 to TRBJ2-5; a possible D gene is TRBD2 (6 bases). The CDR3 sequence is 14 residues long. The germline V and J ends were trimmed by 4 bases and 1 base, with 11 bases remaining between them. Germline assignment: CDR1 SGHKS and CDR2 YYEKEE (reference sequence). CDR3 sequence (DNA): TGTGCCAGCAGCCGGCCGGGGGTCCAAGAGACCCAGTACTTC. It specifies CASSRPGVQETQYF.

The sample holds a few counts of this clonotype. The gene calls are TRBV3-1 and TRBJ1-2, with TRBD1 matching over 9 bases. The germline gives CDR1 LGHDT, CDR2 YNNKEL (reference sequence). The junction had 8 bases not matched to a gene; V was cut back by 2 bases and J by 4 bases. This CDR3 comprises 16 residues. The DNA for the CDR3 is TGTGCCAGCAGCCAACAGGGGACAGGGATCACCTATGGCTACACCTTC. This codes for CASSQQGTGITYGYTF.

This clonotype was detected once. The chain carries TRBV5-5 and TRBJ1-5; weak D call: TRBD1 (5 bases). Between the trimmed V and J ends, which lost 3 bases and 6 bases, there was a span of 16 bases. This CDR3 has 15 residues. Germline-derived CDR1 and CDR2 are SGHKS and YYEKEE (reference sequence). CDR3 amino acids: CASSSGGRGAQPQHF. The CDR3 coding sequence is TGTGCCAGCAGCTCCGGGGGACGGGGAGCTCAGCCCCAGCATTTT.

This clonotype was detected only a few times. The V and J genes are TRBV4-2 and TRBJ2-1, with D uncertain. V was shortened by 0 bases and J by 0 bases, with 6 bases between the two germline ends. The CDR3 sequence is 15 residues long. Germline CDR1 reads LGHNA; CDR2 reads YNFKEQ. Here the CDR3 DNA reads TGTGCCAGCAGCCAAGACCCGAGCTCCTACAATGAGCAGTTCTTC. Its protein is CASSQDPSSYNEQFF.

This rearrangement joins TRBV25-1 to TRBJ2-3, with 7 bases matching TRBD1. Germline trimming cut 4 bases from V and 3 bases from J; bases unmatched to any gene: 4. The CDR3 has 14 amino acids. CDR1 and CDR2 (germline): MGHDK, SYGVNS. The CDR3 DNA reads TGTGCCAGCAGTGGAGGGGGCAAGACAGATACGCAGTATTTT. It translates to CASSGGGKTDTQYF.

The chain has TRBV24-1 and TRBJ2-2; D may be TRBD1 (5 bases). Trimming left V 1 base short and J 7 bases short, with 12 bases between. CDR3 length: 15 residues. Germline CDR1 KGHDR, CDR2 SFDVKD. CDR3 in DNA: TGTGCCACCAGTGATTTCACAGGCCGCGTCGGGGAGCTGTTTTTT. Encoded protein: CATSDFTGRVGELFF.

This clonotype was recorded at least ten times. This chain joins TRBV18 and TRBJ2-7; TRBD2 agrees at 10 bases. The CDR3 loop spans 14 amino acids. The J segment lost 1 base and the V segment lost 5 bases, leaving 2 bases of the junction unmatched. From germline, CDR1 is KGHSH and CDR2 LQKENI. The CDR3 DNA reads TGTGCCAGCTCAACACTAGCGGGGTCCTACGAGCAGTACTTC. Amino acid sequence: CASSTLAGSYEQYF.

The chain couples TRBV12-3 or TRBV12-4 to TRBJ2-7; 7 bases map to TRBD2. With 6 bases clipped from V and 3 bases from J, the junction kept 11 bases outside the gene matches. This CDR3 is built from 15 residues. In DNA, the CDR3 is TGTGCCAGCAGCTACGCGGGGAGGGGAATCTACGAGCAGTACTTC. Its translation: CASSYAGRGIYEQYF.

This clonotype was seen more than once but under ten times. This rearrangement joins TRBV28 to TRBJ2-5; 8 bases map to TRBD1. V lost 5 bases and J lost 1; bases outside the gene matches: 21. This CDR3 spans 20 amino acids. CDR1 and CDR2 from the germline V gene are MDHEN and SYDVKM. In DNA form, the CDR3 reads TGTGCCAGCAGTCCCCTTAGGGGGCAGGGGGCTAGGTATCCCCAAGAGACCCAGTACTTC. It translates to CASSPLRGQGARYPQETQYF. Combining the CDR3 with reference TRBV28 and TRBJ2-5 gives the whole variable domain DVKVTQSSRYLVKRTGEKVFLECVQDMDHENMFWYRQDPGLGLRLIYFSYDVKMKEKGDIPEGYSVSREKKERFSLILESASTNQTSMYLCASSPLRGQGARYPQETQYFGPGTRLLVL.

This clonotype was observed a few times. The chain links TRBV7-9 to TRBJ2-1, with a tentative D call TRBD1 (5 bases). The CDR3 contains 14 residues. The germline V and J ends were trimmed by 10 bases and 4 bases, with 17 bases remaining between them. Looked up from germline, CDR1 is SEHNR and CDR2 is FQNEAQ (reference sequence). The CDR3 DNA is TGTGCCACCCAGGACAAGTTCTTGTACAATGAGCAGTTCTTC. Translating gives CATQDKFLYNEQFF.

The chain employs TRBV12-3 or TRBV12-4 and TRBJ2-4; D unresolved. V lost 4 bases, J lost 5 bases, and 15 bases lay in between. The CDR3 contains 15 residues. CDR3 in DNA: TGTGCCAGCAGTTCCGTTGAAGGTGCCCAAAACATTCAGTACTTC. Amino acid sequence: CASSSVEGAQNIQYF.

This clonotype came up a few times. The chain recombines TRBV29-1 with TRBJ2-2, with 7 bases aligning to TRBD1. The V and J ends lost 6 bases and 0 bases, in that order; junction bases with no gene match: 10. This CDR3 is built from 16 residues. The germline V gene has CDR1 SQVTM and CDR2 ANQGSEA. This chain's CDR3 is CSVVGTGTANTGELFF. The CDR3 DNA sequence: TGCAGCGTCGTCGGAACCGGGACAGCGAACACCGGGGAGCTGTTTTTT.

This clonotype was detected only a few times. The chain has TRBV27 and TRBJ2-3; either TRBD1 or TRBD2 may supply D (6 bases each). Deletions cut 7 bases from V and 0 bases from J, with 14 bases between. This CDR3 spans 15 amino acids. CDR1 MNHEY and CDR2 SMNVEV come from the germline V gene (reference sequence). The CDR3, as DNA: TGTGCCAGCACCCCGCCGGGGGCCAGCACAGATACGCAGTATTTT. Translating gives CASTPPGASTDTQYF.

The table lists this clonotype with a count of one. The genes are TRBV5-1 and TRBJ2-7, with D perhaps assigned TRBD1 or TRBD2 (5 bases each). CDR1 and CDR2 from the germline V gene are SGHRS and YFSETQ. The CDR3 has 14 amino acids. V lost 1 base and J lost 7, with 15 bases in between. For the CDR3, the DNA is TGCGCCAGCAGCTTGTCCCCGGGGCTGAGTGAGCAGTACTTC. This codes for CASSLSPGLSEQYF.

This clonotype showed up just a few times. The V and J genes are TRBV12-3 or TRBV12-4 and TRBJ1-1; D is unresolved. The CDR3 is made up of 14 amino acids. V lost 5 bases and J 3 bases, leaving 13 bases between the germline ends. CDR3 sequence (DNA): TGTGCCAGCAGTCCCCGAGTGGGGTACACTGAAGCTTTCTTT. Translation gives CASSPRVGYTEAFF.